This entry concerns a single TCR beta chain. It lacks a known antigen. Base qualities are not provided; no much larger clone lies one nucleotide away. The entry originates in a study of CD8 T cells in Susac syndrome (dated by TCRdb to between 2018 and 2021). Study-wide context: Whether CD8+ T cell activation and differentiation in Susac syndrome was antigen driven was tested using repertoire sequencing. The study compared CD8+ T cell repertoire clonality among 12 healthy donors, about 14 Susac syndrome patients and around 16 multiple sclerosis patients.

High-throughput TCR beta sequencing profiled peripheral blood CD8+ and CD4+ T cells from healthy donors, Susac syndrome patients and multiple sclerosis patients. The multiple sclerosis controls were treatment-naive patients who had stable or active relapsing-remitting disease and met the revised McDonald criteria. Bulk CD8+ and CD4+ T cells were purified by magnetic negative isolation, while CD8+ TEMRA cells were enriched using FACS. Blood was drawn into EDTA tubes, processed within 24 hours, and PBMCs were isolated by density gradient centrifugation. PBMCs intended for TCR sequencing were frozen in liquid nitrogen and were later thawed in a 37 degrees C water bath. The sorted or isolated CD4+, CD8+ and CD8+ TEMRA cells reached a purity of at least 90%. RNA was extracted with the RNeasy kit and 0.5 to 1 ug was reverse transcribed using random hexamers. The immunoSEQ multiplex PCR assay, covering 54 Vbeta and 13 Jbeta segments, was used to amplify TCR beta CDR3 regions. PCR amplification bias was corrected by using a synthetic template baseline for primer optimization and computational correction. The study's processing was this. Reads were annotated to V, D and J genes according to IMGT and were analyzed with immunoSEQ Analyzer, with only productive sequences retained. To calculate clonality, Shannon entropy was normalized by log2 of the number of productive unique sequences and then subtracted from one. For each patient and control, public and private clones were evaluated within the 100 most prevalent clones. A clone was defined as Susac-specific if it was absent from the healthy and MS cohorts, from over a thousand published viral clones and from other ImmuneACCESS disease sequences. The public reads were run again by TCRdb, first through fastp at Q25 and then through MiXCR, and only productive beta chains were kept. Each entry merges the rows of one CDR3 protein and shows their most common DNA and genes. These V and J calls rely on TCRdb rather than the paper's analysis. Counted in this sample were 50,000 or so distinct CDR3 sequences; 85% to 95% of them appeared once. 0.4% to 0.55% of the sample lies in the top ten.

Trimming costs V 0 bases and J 1 base, and their ends lie 9 bases apart. There are 15 amino acids in the CDR3, from cysteine to phenylalanine inclusive. Left in the record is the CDR3 DNA by itself, 45 bases read in frame from the first base. In the germline V gene (reference sequence), CDR1 corresponds to LNHNV and CDR2 to YYDKDF. Study-wide findings and limitations: The number of individuals in the TCR sequencing and HLA analysis was recognized as being relatively small.

The chain is made from TRBV15 and TRBJ2-5; possibly the D gene is TRBD1, per 7 matching bases. The TCR originated in a human donor with multiple sclerosis. Sequences were obtained from CD8+ T cells from PBMCs. The DNA sequence is as follows: TGTGCCACCAGCAGAGAGCAGGGGGGCCAAGAGACCCAGTACTTC. This gives the protein CATSREQGGQETQYF.